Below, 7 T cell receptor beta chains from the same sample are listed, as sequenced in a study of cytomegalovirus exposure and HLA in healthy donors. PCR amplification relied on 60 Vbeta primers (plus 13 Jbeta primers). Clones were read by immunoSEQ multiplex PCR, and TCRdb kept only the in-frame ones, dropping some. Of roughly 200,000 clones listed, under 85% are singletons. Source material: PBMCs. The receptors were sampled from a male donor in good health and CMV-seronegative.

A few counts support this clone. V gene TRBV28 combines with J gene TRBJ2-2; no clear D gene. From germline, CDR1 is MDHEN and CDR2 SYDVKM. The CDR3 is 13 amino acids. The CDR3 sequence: CGSSSTVTGELFF. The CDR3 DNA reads TGTGGGTCCAGTTCAACCGTCACCGGGGAGCTGTTTTTT.

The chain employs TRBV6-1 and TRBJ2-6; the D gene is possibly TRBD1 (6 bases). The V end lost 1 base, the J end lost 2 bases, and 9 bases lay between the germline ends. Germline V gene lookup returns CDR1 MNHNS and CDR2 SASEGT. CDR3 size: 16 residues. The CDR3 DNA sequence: TGTGCCAGCAGTGAAGTGGCAGGGGCTGGGGCCAACGTCCTGACTTTC. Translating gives CASSEVAGAGANVLTF.

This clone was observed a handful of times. CDR3: CATSRVGTNNYGYTF. CDR3 DNA sequence: TGTGCCACCAGCAGAGTTGGGACAAATAACTATGGCTACACCTTC. The chain uses TRBV15 and TRBJ1-2, with D possibly matching TRBD1 (6 bases). This CDR3 has 15 residues. V was shortened by 1 base and J by 1 base, with 10 bases between the two germline ends. Germline assignment: CDR1 LNHNV and CDR2 YYDKDF (reference sequence).

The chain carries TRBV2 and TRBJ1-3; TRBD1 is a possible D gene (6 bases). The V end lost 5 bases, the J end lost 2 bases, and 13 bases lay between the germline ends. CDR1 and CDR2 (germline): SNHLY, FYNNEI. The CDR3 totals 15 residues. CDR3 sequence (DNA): TGTGCCAGCAGTCCCACAGGGAGAGCTGGAAACACCATATATTTT. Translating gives CASSPTGRAGNTIYF. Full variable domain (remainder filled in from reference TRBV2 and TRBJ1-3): EPEVTQTPSHQVTQMGQEVILRCVPISNHLYFYWYRQILGQKVEFLVSFYNNEISEKSEIFDDQFSVERPDGSNFTLKIRSTKLEDSAMYFCASSPTGRAGNTIYFGEGSWLTVV.

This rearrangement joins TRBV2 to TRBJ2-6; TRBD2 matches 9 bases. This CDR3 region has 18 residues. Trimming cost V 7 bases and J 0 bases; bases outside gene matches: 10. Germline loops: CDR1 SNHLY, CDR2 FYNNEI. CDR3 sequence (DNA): TGTGCCAGCAATGGTCAGCGGGGGGTCCGCTCTGGGGCCAACGTCCTGACTTTC. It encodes CASNGQRGVRSGANVLTF. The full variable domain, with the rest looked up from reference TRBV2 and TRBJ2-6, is EPEVTQTPSHQVTQMGQEVILRCVPISNHLYFYWYRQILGQKVEFLVSFYNNEISEKSEIFDDQFSVERPDGSNFTLKIRSTKLEDSAMYFCASNGQRGVRSGANVLTFGAGSRLTVL.

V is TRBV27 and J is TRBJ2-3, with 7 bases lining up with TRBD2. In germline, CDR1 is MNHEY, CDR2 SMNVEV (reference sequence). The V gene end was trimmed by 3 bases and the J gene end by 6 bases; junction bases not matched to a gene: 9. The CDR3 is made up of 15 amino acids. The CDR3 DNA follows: TGTGCCAGCAGTTTGAAGGGGAGGGGACGGGATACGCAGTATTTT. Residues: CASSLKGRGRDTQYF.

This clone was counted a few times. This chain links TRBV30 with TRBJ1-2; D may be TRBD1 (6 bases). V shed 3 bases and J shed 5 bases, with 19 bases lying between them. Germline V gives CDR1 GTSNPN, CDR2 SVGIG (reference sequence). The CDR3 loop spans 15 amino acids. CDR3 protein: CAWRAGTLYIYGYTF. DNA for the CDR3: TGTGCCTGGAGGGCCGGGACACTTTATATTTATGGCTACACCTTC.